Sequencing of this T cell receptor beta chain was carried out in a study of blood T cells in healthy people across ages (dated by TCRdb to between 2014 and 2016). General notes on the study: In model experiments, template switching captured about one uniquely barcoded TCR beta cDNA molecule for every two T cells. To track age-related changes in TCR beta repertoire diversity, the study relied on deep sequencing normalized with unique cDNA molecular identifiers. Four age groups were formed from the donors: young (average approximately 15 years), middle-aged (less than 40), aged (62) and long-lived (more than 75). To avoid experimental bias, donors of different ages were distributed randomly across sequencing lanes. For two donors (one aged 18 to 29 and one aged 80 or older), the study analyzed two additional independent replicas of 1 million unique cDNA reads from the same blood draw. The research as a whole found: Compared with the aged group, the long-lived group had more naive CD4+ T cells, fewer expanded clones and increased TCR diversity, a pattern suggesting age selection. As age increased, observed TCR beta diversity per million T cells dropped in a roughly linear way, and a significant reduction was already evident by age about 36. Estimates of total diversity from one million sequenced T cells were regarded as lower bounds and underestimates. The percentage of naive T cells measured by flow cytometry correlated strongly with observed TCR beta diversity. Because profiling used bulk unsorted PBMCs, naive and antigen-experienced compartments could not be compared conclusively. Because donor CMV infection status was unknown, age-related changes in expanded clonotypes were potentially confounded.

CDR1 and CDR2 were assigned from the germline V gene as SGHDN and FVKESK. V gives up 1 base and J gives up 4 bases, and the segment between their germline ends measures 8 bases. The CDR3 starts with the cysteine, ends with the phenylalanine, and has 14 residues. The sequence is cut down to CDR3 DNA, 42 bases in frame from base 1. About this clonotype itself: Its antigen target is currently unknown. A clone one base away is much larger, so this may be a read error.

The protocol used for the library was 5' RACE. Sequencing relied on an Illumina HiSeq 2500. The second PCR ran for about 6 to 11 cycles and used a J-beta primer mix along with a sample-barcoded 5' primer. A unique molecular identifier was introduced onto each TCR beta cDNA molecule by a template-switch 5' adaptor carrying 12 random nucleotides. Each sample yielded at least 3 million CDR3-containing paired-end reads. First-strand cDNA was synthesized from all RNA with the Mint cDNA synthesis kit, primed by a TRBC-specific oligonucleotide. All cDNA was treated with uracil-DNA glycosylase and then went through a first 18-cycle PCR with the universal primers M1SS and BC2_uni_R. The published analysis was carried out like this. Normalization of each sample was performed by random selection of 1 million high-quality reads, each carrying a distinct molecular identifier. Reads sharing molecular identifiers were discarded rather than binned into consensus sequences. MiTCR, set to a Q25 quality threshold and the strictest error-elimination algorithm, was used for CDR3 identification, clonotype clustering and error correction. A nonparametric unseen species model with Euler transformation was used to estimate lower-bound total TCR beta diversity. TCRdb trimmed the raw reads at Q25, called clones with MiXCR and kept productive beta chains. Rows with one shared CDR3 protein collapse into an entry with the most common genes and DNA. TCRdb's processing, not the authors' own work, is the source of the V and J calls. This sample comprises more than 700,000 distinct CDR3 sequences, about half of them detected only once. About a sixth of the sample goes to the ten largest clones.

The 39 donors, aged roughly 6 to 100 years, were systemically healthy Caucasian individuals from Russia. Approximately 10 milliliters of peripheral blood were collected from each donor into EDTA-treated Vacutainer tubes. Ficoll-Paque density-gradient centrifugation was used to isolate PBMCs, with at least 6.5 million per sample. Total RNA, at least 5.5 micrograms per sample, was extracted from PBMCs with Trizol reagent. For every donor, flow cytometry on a PBMC aliquot measured the percentage of naive CD45RAhigh/CD27high T cells. The clonotype was recovered from a man at least 80 years old in good health. The sequenced material came from blood. The chain uses TRBV14 and TRBJ2-1; the D gene lacks a confident call. The DNA reads as follows: TGTGCCAGCAGCCAAGGCTCGATGTACAATGAGCAGTTCTTC. Its translation is CASSQGSMYNEQFF.